Listed below are T cell receptor beta chains from one sample, sequenced in a study of blood T cell repertoires in COVID-19. Clones were read by immunoSEQ multiplex PCR, and TCRdb kept only the in-frame ones, dropping some. The sample records hundreds of thousands of clones, roughly 86% being singletons. The specimen was PBMCs or T cells enriched from blood (not recorded which). Receptors originate from a woman between 50 and 59 years old who had recovered from COVID-19. The CDR3 runs from the conserved cysteine through the conserved F or W. A D gene is named only where the DNA matches it firmly. For some rows the clone size is stated as once, few or many, or as a class when expanded; others skip it.

v_call: TRBV7-2; clone_size: -; j_call: TRBJ1-2; d_call: -; cdr3_aa: CASSLQGDYGYTF; cdr3_nt: TGTGCCAGCAGCCTACAGGGCGACTATGGCTACACCTTC
v_call: TRBV4-3; clone_size: -; j_call: TRBJ2-1; d_call: TRBD1; cdr3_aa: CASSQGTGLYNEQFF; cdr3_nt: TGCGCCAGCAGCCAAGGGACAGGTCTTTACAATGAGCAGTTCTTC
v_call: TRBV4-1; clone_size: -; j_call: TRBJ2-3; d_call: -; cdr3_aa: CASSQHPGLSTDTQYF; cdr3_nt: TGCGCCAGCAGCCAACACCCGGGACTGAGCACAGATACGCAGTATTTT
v_call: TRBV19; clone_size: few; j_call: TRBJ2-1; d_call: TRBD2; cdr3_aa: CASSSGTHGGNEQFF; cdr3_nt: TGTGCCAGTAGTAGCGGGACTCACGGGGGGAATGAGCAGTTCTTC
v_call: TRBV5-5; clone_size: once; j_call: TRBJ1-5; d_call: -; cdr3_aa: CASSLVYSNQPQHF; cdr3_nt: TGTGCCAGCAGCTTGGTGTATAGCAATCAGCCCCAGCATTTT
v_call: TRBV6-5; clone_size: once; j_call: TRBJ2-7; d_call: -; cdr3_aa: CASSNWDGSYEQYF; cdr3_nt: TGTGCCAGCAGTAATTGGGACGGGAGTTACGAGCAGTACTTC
v_call: TRBV5-1; clone_size: -; j_call: TRBJ1-3; d_call: TRBD1; cdr3_aa: CASSLELQGSRISGNTIYF; cdr3_nt: TGCGCCAGCAGCCTAGAACTACAGGGGAGTAGAATAAGTGGAAACACCATATATTTT
v_call: TRBV5-4; clone_size: -; j_call: TRBJ2-3; d_call: TRBD2; cdr3_aa: CASSAGAGRADTQYF; cdr3_nt: TGTGCCAGCAGTGCGGGAGCTGGGCGGGCAGATACGCAGTATTTT
v_call: TRBV3-1/TRBV3-2; clone_size: -; j_call: TRBJ1-3; d_call: -; cdr3_aa: CASSHRVSSGNTIYF; cdr3_nt: TGTGCCAGCAGCCACAGGGTTAGCTCTGGAAACACCATATATTTT
v_call: TRBV18; clone_size: -; j_call: TRBJ2-7; d_call: TRBD2; cdr3_aa: CASSPWSSGSYEQYF; cdr3_nt: TGTGCCAGCTCACCATGGTCTAGCGGGAGCTACGAGCAGTACTTC
v_call: TRBV12-5; clone_size: -; j_call: TRBJ1-2; d_call: -; cdr3_aa: CASRQGNNYGYTF; cdr3_nt: TGTGCTAGTCGGCAGGGAAATAACTATGGCTACACCTTC
v_call: TRBV24-1; clone_size: -; j_call: TRBJ2-2; d_call: -; cdr3_aa: CATSDTTGGGSGELFF; cdr3_nt: TGTGCCACCAGTGACACTACAGGGGGAGGGTCCGGGGAGCTGTTTTTT
v_call: TRBV11-1; clone_size: few; j_call: TRBJ2-7; d_call: TRBD2; cdr3_aa: CASSFSVQRGSYEQYF; cdr3_nt: TGTGCCAGCAGCTTTAGCGTCCAGCGGGGCTCCTACGAGCAGTACTTC
v_call: TRBV10-3; clone_size: -; j_call: TRBJ2-2; d_call: TRBD1; cdr3_aa: CATTGQGKLLTGELFF; cdr3_nt: TGTGCCACCACCGGACAGGGGAAATTACTCACCGGGGAGCTGTTTTTT
v_call: TRBV7-2; clone_size: few; j_call: TRBJ1-4; d_call: -; cdr3_aa: CASSLAPRVGEKLFF; cdr3_nt: TGTGCCAGCAGCTTGGCCCCCAGGGTTGGCGAAAAACTGTTTTTT
v_call: TRBV27; clone_size: -; j_call: TRBJ2-4; d_call: TRBD2; cdr3_aa: CASSPSGLGNIQYF; cdr3_nt: TGTGCCAGCAGTCCTAGCGGGCTGGGGAACATTCAGTACTTC
v_call: TRBV7-8; clone_size: -; j_call: TRBJ2-7; d_call: -; cdr3_aa: CASRPQSMYEQYF; cdr3_nt: TGTGCCAGCAGACCCCAAAGCATGTACGAGCAGTACTTC
v_call: TRBV3-1/TRBV3-2; clone_size: -; j_call: TRBJ2-3; d_call: TRBD2; cdr3_aa: CASSQGSGSWADTQYF; cdr3_nt: TGTGCCAGCAGCCAAGGTAGCGGGAGTTGGGCAGATACGCAGTATTTT
v_call: TRBV5-1; clone_size: -; j_call: TRBJ1-4; d_call: -; cdr3_aa: CASRVGLNEKLFF; cdr3_nt: TGCGCCAGCCGGGTCGGGTTAAATGAAAAACTGTTTTTT
v_call: TRBV9; clone_size: once; j_call: TRBJ2-6; d_call: -; cdr3_aa: CASSTGVRRVLTF; cdr3_nt: TGTGCCAGCAGCACGGGTGTACGCCGCGTCCTGACTTTC
v_call: TRBV27; clone_size: -; j_call: TRBJ1-2; d_call: -; cdr3_aa: CASSSYSGVKEGYTF; cdr3_nt: TGTGCCAGCAGTTCCTATTCAGGGGTTAAAGAAGGCTACACCTTC
v_call: TRBV5-1; clone_size: -; j_call: TRBJ2-1; d_call: TRBD2; cdr3_aa: CASSLGASGGNEQFF; cdr3_nt: TGCGCCAGCAGCTTGGGGGCTAGCGGCGGTAATGAGCAGTTCTTC
v_call: TRBV2; clone_size: -; j_call: TRBJ1-5; d_call: TRBD1; cdr3_aa: CASSERDRGSNQPQHF; cdr3_nt: TGTGCCAGCAGTGAAAGGGACAGGGGGTCCAATCAGCCCCAGCATTTT
v_call: TRBV11-2; clone_size: -; j_call: TRBJ1-5; d_call: -; cdr3_aa: CASSSGNQPQHF; cdr3_nt: TGTGCCAGCAGCTCGGGTAATCAGCCCCAGCATTTT
v_call: TRBV3-1/TRBV3-2; clone_size: -; j_call: TRBJ2-1; d_call: -; cdr3_aa: CASSPLSAGDEQFF; cdr3_nt: TGTGCCAGCAGCCCCCTCAGCGCCGGCGATGAGCAGTTCTTC